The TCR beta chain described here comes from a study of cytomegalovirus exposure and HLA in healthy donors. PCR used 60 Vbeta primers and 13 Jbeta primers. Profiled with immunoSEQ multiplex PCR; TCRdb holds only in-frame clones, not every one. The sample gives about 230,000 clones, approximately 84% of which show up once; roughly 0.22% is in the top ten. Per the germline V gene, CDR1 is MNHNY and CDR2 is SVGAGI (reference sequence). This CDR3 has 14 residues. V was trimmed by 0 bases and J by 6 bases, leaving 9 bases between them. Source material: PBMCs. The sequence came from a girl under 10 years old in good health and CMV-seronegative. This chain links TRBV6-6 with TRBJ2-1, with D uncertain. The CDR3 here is CASSYSATPNEQFF. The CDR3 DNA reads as TGTGCCAGCAGTTACTCGGCGACACCCAATGAGCAGTTCTTC.